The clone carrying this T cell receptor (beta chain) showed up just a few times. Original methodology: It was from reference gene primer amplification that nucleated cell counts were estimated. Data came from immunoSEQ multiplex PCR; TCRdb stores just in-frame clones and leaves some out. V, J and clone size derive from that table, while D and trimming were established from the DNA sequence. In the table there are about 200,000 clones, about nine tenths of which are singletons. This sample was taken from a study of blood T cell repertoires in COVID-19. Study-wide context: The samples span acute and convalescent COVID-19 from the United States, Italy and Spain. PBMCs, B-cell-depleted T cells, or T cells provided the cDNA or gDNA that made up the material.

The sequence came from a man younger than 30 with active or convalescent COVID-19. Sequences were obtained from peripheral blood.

In DNA form, the CDR3 reads TGTGCCAGCAGCCCCCCCCGGACGCGGGAATACAATGAGCAGTTCTTC. It encodes CASSPPRTREYNEQFF. The chain employs TRBV3-1 (or the pseudogene TRBV3-2) and TRBJ2-1; possible D gene TRBD2, 6 bases. The ends were cut back, 4 bases at V and 4 bases at J, with 17 bases in the middle. The CDR3 has 16 residues. CDR1 is LGHDT, CDR2 YNNKEL, per germline (reference sequence).